The clone carrying this TCR beta chain was seen ten or more times. This may be a read error: a much more frequent sequence differs by one nucleotide. The data were obtained in a study of metastatic and nonmetastatic thyroid tumors. Study-wide context: Across blood and tumor or nodule tissue, repertoires from malignant and benign thyroid patients were compared with one another.

The CDR3 is 12 amino acids. Per germline, CDR1 MGHDK and CDR2 SYGVNS. Nobody among the patients had been given any treatment before thyroid surgery. TCRdb recomputed clones from the PCR reads via MiXCR. The data hold about 21,000 clones, with 28% observed a single time. This sequence was found in a male donor with papillary thyroid cancer or a benign thyroid nodule (not recorded which). Some clones in this sample may be carry-over from other donors' samples. The chain uses TRBV25-1 and TRBJ2-2; D not certain. Material: tumor tissue. In DNA, the CDR3 is TGTGCCATCAGTCGGTACACCGGGGAGCTGTTTTTT. Its protein product is CAISRYTGELFF.